These 22 T cell receptor beta chains were all obtained from the same sample, sequenced in a study of cytomegalovirus exposure and HLA in healthy donors. PCR involved 60 Vbeta and 13 Jbeta primers. This table comes from immunoSEQ multiplex PCR, and its TCRdb copy is limited to in-frame clones, with some not included. The data include over 120,000 clones; the top ten clones carry approximately 1%. Sequences were obtained from PBMCs. The receptor set was obtained from a male donor in good health and CMV-seronegative.

This sequence joins TRBV6-4 and TRBJ2-3; possible D gene TRBD1, 5 bases. Trimming stripped 2 bases from V and 2 bases from J, with 8 bases between. The CDR3 is 14 residues long. CDR1 is MRHNA, CDR2 SNTAGT, per germline. In nucleotides, the CDR3 is TGTGCCAGCAGTGACAGGGGCTTCACAGATACGCAGTATTTT. Translated: CASSDRGFTDTQYF.

This chain connects TRBV27 to TRBJ2-7; 8 bases align to TRBD2. The CDR3 runs 13 residues. The V segment lost 9 bases and the J segment 3 bases; nucleotides outside the gene matches: 7. Germline V lookup: CDR1 MNHEY, CDR2 SMNVEV (reference sequence). The CDR3 loop is CASGRGGYYEQYF. CDR3 coding DNA: TGTGCCAGTGGTCGGGGGGGGTACTACGAGCAGTACTTC.

In DNA form, the CDR3 reads TGTGCCAGCAGGAGTTCTACAGGGGGCACAGATACGCAGTATTTT. Its translation: CASRSSTGGTDTQYF. The rearrangement uses TRBV27 and TRBJ2-3; 7 bases agree with TRBD1. This CDR3 has 15 residues. The germline gives CDR1 MNHEY, CDR2 SMNVEV (reference sequence). Trimming cost V 6 bases and J 1 base; bases outside gene matches: 7.

V usage is TRBV6-5 and J usage is TRBJ2-7; possibly TRBD2 for D (5 bases). V shed 6 bases and J shed 2 bases, with 14 bases lying between them. CDR3 size: 14 residues. CDR1 and CDR2 (germline): MNHEY, SVGAGI. The chain's CDR3 is CASRPRGGPYEQYF. CDR3 DNA sequence: TGTGCCAGCAGACCCAGAGGAGGCCCCTACGAGCAGTACTTC.

This rearrangement joins TRBV18 to TRBJ2-4, with 11 bases identical to TRBD2. In germline, CDR1 is KGHSH, CDR2 LQKENI. There are 13 residues in the CDR3. After removal of 5 bases from V and 11 bases from J, the junction contained 5 bases not matched to a gene. CDR3: CASSTGLAGLQYF. CDR3 nucleotide sequence: TGTGCCAGCTCAACAGGACTAGCGGGTCTTCAGTACTTC. Based on the CDR3 plus reference TRBV18 and TRBJ2-4, the full variable domain is NAGVMQNPRHLVRRRGQEARLRCSPMKGHSHVYWYRQLPEEGLKFMVYLQKENIIDESGMPKERFSAEFPKEGPSILRIQQVVRGDSAAYFCASSTGLAGLQYFGAGTRLSVL.

This chain joins TRBV6-6 and TRBJ2-7; D might be TRBD2 (6 bases). Trimming removed 5 bases from V and 0 bases from J, with 17 bases in between. CDR3 length: 16 amino acids. The germline V gene has CDR1 MNHNY and CDR2 SVGAGI (reference sequence). The CDR3: CASSNHKSSGSYEQYF. CDR3 nucleotide sequence: TGTGCCAGCAGTAACCACAAAAGTAGCGGCTCCTACGAGCAGTACTTC.

V and J are TRBV18 and TRBJ2-1, with D possibly being TRBD2 (5 bases). Germline CDR1 KGHSH, CDR2 LQKENI. The CDR3 spans 14 residues. V was trimmed by 6 bases and J by 2 bases, leaving 11 bases between them. CDR3 nucleotides: TGTGCCAGCTCGGCCGGGATTACCTACAATGAGCAGTTCTTC. The encoded protein is CASSAGITYNEQFF. Full variable domain (missing parts from reference TRBV18 and TRBJ2-1): NAGVMQNPRHLVRRRGQEARLRCSPMKGHSHVYWYRQLPEEGLKFMVYLQKENIIDESGMPKERFSAEFPKEGPSILRIQQVVRGDSAAYFCASSAGITYNEQFFGPGTRLTVL.

The rearrangement uses TRBV15 and TRBJ2-5; TRBD1 matches at 12 bases. Trimming at V came to 2 bases and at J to 5 bases, leaving 6 bases not matched to a gene. The CDR3 length is 16 residues. The germline V gene has CDR1 LNHNV and CDR2 YYDKDF (reference sequence). CDR3 sequence: CATSRPGTGGVETQYF. Here the CDR3 DNA reads TGTGCCACCAGCAGACCCGGGACAGGGGGCGTCGAGACCCAGTACTTC.

This rearrangement joins TRBV2 to TRBJ2-7, with 10 bases fitting TRBD2. V was pared by 3 bases and J by 2 bases, with 4 bases of the junction left unmatched. There are 15 residues in the CDR3. The germline V gene encodes CDR1 SNHLY and CDR2 FYNNEI. The CDR3 DNA reads as TGTGCCAGCAGTGACCCTGGGACTAGCGCCTACGAGCAGTACTTC. Amino acid sequence: CASSDPGTSAYEQYF.

This sequence joins TRBV5-1 and TRBJ2-1, with 12 bases lining up with TRBD2. Germline lookup yields CDR1 SGHRS and CDR2 YFSETQ. J lost 8 bases, V lost 1 base, and 4 bases had no gene match. The length of the CDR3 is 15 residues. The CDR3 sequence: CASSLTSGGPYEQFF. The DNA for the CDR3 is TGCGCCAGCAGCTTGACTAGCGGGGGGCCTTATGAGCAGTTCTTC. The full variable domain, in which reference TRBV5-1 and TRBJ2-1 provide the parts outside the CDR3, is KAGVTQTPRYLIKTRGQQVTLSCSPISGHRSVSWYQQTPGQGLQFLFEYFSETQRNKGNFPGRFSGRQFSNSRSEMNVSTLELGDSALYLCASSLTSGGPYEQFFGPGTRLTVL.

V usage is TRBV7-2 and J usage is TRBJ2-7; D is unclear. The germline V and J ends were trimmed by 4 bases and 2 bases, with 3 bases remaining between them. The CDR3 contains 11 residues. The germline gives CDR1 SGHTA, CDR2 FQGNSA. The CDR3 sequence: CASSSAYEQYF. The CDR3 DNA is TGTGCCAGCAGCTCCGCCTACGAGCAGTACTTC.

This chain links TRBV6-5 with TRBJ1-2; a weak D match, TRBD1 (5 bases). Germline V lookup: CDR1 MNHEY, CDR2 SVGAGI. Trimming took 3 bases from V and 8 from J, leaving 13 bases between them. This CDR3 has 13 residues. CDR3 bases: TGTGCCAGCAGTTATACAACGGGGGACGGCTACACCTTC. It codes for CASSYTTGDGYTF.

The J gene is TRBJ2-7, the V gene TRBV25-1; 9 bases agree with TRBD1. V dropped 4 bases and J dropped 4; count of bases not matched to a gene: 5. The CDR3 is made up of 14 amino acids. Looked up from germline, CDR1 is MGHDK and CDR2 is SYGVNS. The CDR3 loop is CASSVTGGLYEQYF. As DNA, the CDR3 is TGTGCCAGCAGTGTAACAGGGGGCCTATACGAGCAGTACTTC.

The chain couples TRBV9 to TRBJ2-2; perhaps TRBD1 as D (5 bases). Trimming removed 1 base at V and 0 bases at J, with 7 bases between. The CDR3 consists of 15 residues. Per the germline V gene, CDR1 is SGDLS and CDR2 is YYNGEE. The CDR3 sequence is CASSVQGANTGELFF. DNA of the CDR3: TGTGCCAGCAGCGTACAGGGCGCGAACACCGGGGAGCTGTTTTTT.

The chain is built from TRBV7-8 and TRBJ2-2; perhaps TRBD2 as D (5 bases). Germline assignment: CDR1 SGHVS and CDR2 FQNEAQ. The CDR3 contains 16 residues. V lost 3 bases, J lost 4 bases, and 15 bases lay in between. The CDR3 bases are TGTGCCAGCAGCTTGGACTTTCGACGGGGCACCGGGGAGCTGTTTTTT. It specifies CASSLDFRRGTGELFF.

The chain employs TRBV5-1 and TRBJ2-7; 7 nucleotides align to TRBD1. Per the germline V gene, CDR1 is SGHRS and CDR2 is YFSETQ. The CDR3 runs 15 residues. Trimming removed 4 bases from V and 4 bases from J; junction bases left unmatched: 11. CDR3 in amino acids: CASSPTQGQVYEQYF. In DNA, the CDR3 is TGCGCCAGCAGCCCTACACAGGGGCAGGTATACGAGCAGTACTTC.

The chain recombines TRBV4-2 with TRBJ1-2; TRBD1 matches 7 bases. The V segment lost 4 bases and the J segment 5 bases; nucleotides outside the gene matches: 10. CDR3 size: 15 residues. Looked up from germline, CDR1 is LGHNA and CDR2 is YNFKEQ. The CDR3 bases are TGTGCCAGCAGCCGTGACAGGGACAATGATTATGGCTACACCTTC. It codes for CASSRDRDNDYGYTF.

This chain connects TRBV7-6 to TRBJ2-7; D is perhaps TRBD1 (6 bases). The CDR3 loop spans 19 amino acids. The germline V gene has CDR1 SGHVS and CDR2 FNYEAQ. V was trimmed by 5 bases and J by 1 base, leaving 27 bases between them. Here the CDR3 DNA reads TGTGCCAGCAGCCCTCAGATCGGACAGTTTCAAAGGTCTTCCTACGAGCAGTACTTC. Translated: CASSPQIGQFQRSSYEQYF.

The chain carries TRBV7-8 and TRBJ2-1, with TRBD2 matching over 10 bases. The CDR3 totals 15 residues. Germline loops: CDR1 SGHVS, CDR2 FQNEAQ. The junction had 7 bases not matched to a gene; V was cut back by 1 base and J by 10 bases. CDR3 protein: CASSLGAGGLFEQFF. For the CDR3, the DNA is TGTGCCAGCAGCTTAGGAGCGGGAGGGTTATTCGAGCAGTTCTTC.

The chain combines TRBV4-3 with TRBJ2-7; 7 bases align to TRBD1. The V gene end was trimmed by 3 bases and the J gene end by 1 base; junction bases not matched to a gene: 9. Germline loops: CDR1 LGHNA, CDR2 YSLEER. The CDR3 extends over 16 amino acids. For the CDR3, the DNA is TGCGCCAGCAGCCAGGAACACAGACAGGGATCCTACGAGCAGTACTTC. It yields the protein CASSQEHRQGSYEQYF.

The gene calls are TRBV7-9 and TRBJ2-1, with 9 bases that match TRBD2. The V segment lost 2 bases and the J segment 13 bases; nucleotides outside the gene matches: 6. There are 13 residues in the CDR3. Germline CDR1 and CDR2: SEHNR and FQNEAQ (reference sequence). CDR3 coding DNA: TGTGCCAGCAGCTTAAAAGGAGGGACTAGCCAGTTCTTC. Translation: CASSLKGGTSQFF.

This chain connects TRBV4-3 to TRBJ1-2; the D gene is possibly TRBD1 (5 bases). This CDR3 spans 15 amino acids. From germline, CDR1 is LGHNA and CDR2 YSLEER. The germline V and J ends were trimmed by 1 base and 6 bases, with 15 bases remaining between them. The CDR3 nucleotides are TGCGCCAGCAGCCAAGTAGCGGGCCGGGACCATGGCTACACCTTC. Its translation is CASSQVAGRDHGYTF.